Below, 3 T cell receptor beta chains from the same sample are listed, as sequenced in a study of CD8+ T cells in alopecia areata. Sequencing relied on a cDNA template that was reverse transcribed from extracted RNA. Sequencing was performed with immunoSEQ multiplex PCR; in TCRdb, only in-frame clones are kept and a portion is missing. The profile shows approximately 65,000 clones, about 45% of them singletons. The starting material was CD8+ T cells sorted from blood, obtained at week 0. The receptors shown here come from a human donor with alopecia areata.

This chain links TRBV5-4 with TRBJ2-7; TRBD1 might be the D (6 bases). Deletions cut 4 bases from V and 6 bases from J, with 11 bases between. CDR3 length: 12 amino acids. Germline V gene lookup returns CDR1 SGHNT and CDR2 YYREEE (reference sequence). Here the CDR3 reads CASSVTGFEQYF. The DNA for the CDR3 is TGTGCCAGCAGCGTCACAGGGTTCGAGCAGTACTTC.

The CDR3: CAGDILEGNIQYF. Here the CDR3 DNA reads TGTGCCGGGGACATCCTCGAGGGAAACATTCAGTACTTC. The rearrangement uses TRBV30 and TRBJ2-4; a possible D gene is TRBD1 (6 bases). V gave up 8 bases and J gave up 6 bases, with 17 bases separating them. CDR1 is GTSNPN, CDR2 SVGIG, per germline (reference sequence). The CDR3 contains 13 residues. The full variable domain, with the rest looked up from reference TRBV30 and TRBJ2-4, is SQTIHQWPATLVQPVGSPLSLECTVEGTSNPNLYWYRQAAGRGLQLLFYSVGIGQISSEVPQNLSASRPQDRQFILSSKKLLLSDSGFYLCAGDILEGNIQYFGAGTRLSVL.

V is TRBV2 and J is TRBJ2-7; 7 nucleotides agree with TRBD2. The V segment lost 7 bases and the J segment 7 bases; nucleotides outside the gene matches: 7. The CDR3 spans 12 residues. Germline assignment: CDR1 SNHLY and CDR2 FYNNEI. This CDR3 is CASTIAGEEQYF. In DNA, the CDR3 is TGTGCCAGCACTATCGCGGGAGAGGAGCAGTACTTC.